Listed here are 27 T cell receptor beta chains from one sample, sequenced in a study of T-cell memory formation after mild COVID-19. TCRdb independently ran MiXCR on the 5' RACE reads; one entry per CDR3 protein. In the table there are some 600,000 distinct CDR3 sequences, 15% to 20% of which are singletons. The sequencing sample was made of PBMCs or a T cell subset sorted from them (not recorded which). The receptors stem from an adult woman who had mild COVID-19 (a few samples of this study predate the infection). Cell type and time point are not known.

This clonotype has a count of ten or more. The J gene is TRBJ1-1, the V gene TRBV5-1, with TRBD1 matching over 8 bases. With 2 bases clipped from V and 1 base from J, the junction kept 4 bases outside the gene matches. The germline CDR1 and CDR2 sequences are SGHRS and YFSETQ. The CDR3 spans 15 residues. In DNA, the CDR3 is TGCGCCAGCAGCTTACTCGGGACAGGGAACACTGAAGCTTTCTTT. The encoded protein is CASSLLGTGNTEAFF.

This clonotype was counted a few times. This chain connects TRBV7-3 to TRBJ2-3; 7 bases map to TRBD1. Germline CDR1 SGHTA, CDR2 FQGTGA. V shed 5 bases and J 1 base; nucleotides not matched to a gene: 6. The CDR3 sequence is 15 residues long. CDR3 in amino acids: CASSTTGHRTDTQYF. CDR3 nucleotide sequence: TGTGCCAGCAGCACGACAGGGCATCGCACAGATACGCAGTATTTT. The full variable domain, its missing parts supplied by reference TRBV7-3 and TRBJ2-3, is GAGVSQTPSNKVTEKGKYVELRCDPISGHTALYWYRQSLGQGPEFLIYFQGTGAADDSGLPNDRFFAVRPEGSVSTLKIQRTERGDSAVYLCASSTTGHRTDTQYFGPGTRLTVL.

In this sample, this clonotype turned up a few times. The chain carries TRBV20-1 and TRBJ1-2; no clear D gene. Trimming pared 6 bases from V and 8 bases from J, leaving 19 bases between. Germline CDR1 and CDR2: DFQATT and SNEGSKA (reference sequence). CDR3 size: 13 residues. DNA of the CDR3: TGCAGTGCAAGACTAGGAGTCGTCAGGGGCTACACCTTC. This encodes CSARLGVVRGYTF.

This clonotype was recorded only once. This chain joins TRBV30 and TRBJ2-2; D ambiguous. The ends were cut back, 4 bases at V and 4 bases at J, with 16 bases in the middle. Germline values: CDR1 GTSNPN, CDR2 SVGIG (reference sequence). The CDR3 loop spans 15 amino acids. In nucleotides, the CDR3 is TGTGCCTGGAAAAAGGCGGAGCGTTTCACCGGGGAGCTGTTTTTT. It translates to CAWKKAERFTGELFF. The variable domain in full, with the rest retrieved from reference TRBV30 and TRBJ2-2, is SQTIHQWPATLVQPVGSPLSLECTVEGTSNPNLYWYRQAAGRGLQLLFYSVGIGQISSEVPQNLSASRPQDRQFILSSKKLLLSDSGFYLCAWKKAERFTGELFFGEGSRLTVL.

This chain uses TRBV12-3 or TRBV12-4 with TRBJ2-3; D is perhaps TRBD1 or TRBD2 (5 bases each). The CDR3 consists of 15 residues. With 3 bases removed from V and 3 bases from J, the gap between germline ends came to 13 bases. CDR3 in amino acids: CASSLGDRLTDTQYF. In nucleotides, the CDR3 is TGTGCCAGCAGTTTGGGGGACCGGCTAACAGATACGCAGTATTTT.

This clonotype was counted a few times. At one boundary the junction diverges from the germline segment, which might be a read error. The chain employs TRBV5-5 and TRBJ2-7; the D gene is possibly TRBD1 (6 bases). Germline V gives CDR1 SGHKS, CDR2 YYEKEE (reference sequence). This CDR3 has 14 residues. The CDR3 is CASRLGTSIYEQYF. The DNA of the CDR3 is TGTGCCAGCAGATTGGGGACATCGATCTACGAGCAGTACTTC.

The rearrangement joins TRBV29-1 to TRBJ2-7; TRBD1 agrees at 10 bases. The CDR3 has 14 amino acids. Trimming cost V 1 base and J 2 bases; bases outside gene matches: 2. Germline assignment: CDR1 SQVTM and CDR2 ANQGSEA. CDR3 nucleotide sequence: TGCAGCGTTGAAGGGGACAGGGGAACCTACGAGCAGTACTTC. Translation gives CSVEGDRGTYEQYF.

This chain uses TRBV14 with TRBJ2-2, with D unresolved. CDR3 length: 13 residues. V lost 3 bases to trimming and J lost 6 bases, with 8 bases between them. Germline V CDR1 and CDR2: SGHDN, FVKESK. The CDR3 reads CASSHWQSGELFF. CDR3 coding DNA: TGTGCCAGCAGCCACTGGCAGTCCGGGGAGCTGTTTTTT.

This sequence joins TRBV7-7 and TRBJ2-5; 11 nucleotides align to TRBD1. The CDR3 sequence is 16 residues long. V dropped 5 bases and J dropped 5; count of bases not matched to a gene: 10. Germline V gene sequence: CDR1 SSHAT, CDR2 FNYEAQ (reference sequence). The CDR3 sequence is CASSRGQGATLETQYF. CDR3 coding DNA: TGTGCCAGCAGCCGAGGACAGGGGGCTACTTTGGAGACCCAGTACTTC.

In this sample, this clonotype turned up a few times. The rearrangement links TRBV3-1 to TRBJ1-5; a weak D match, TRBD1 (5 bases). The germline V and J ends were trimmed by 4 bases and 3 bases, with 13 bases remaining between them. CDR1 and CDR2 from the germline V gene are LGHDT and YNNKEL (reference sequence). The CDR3 is made up of 15 amino acids. The CDR3 nucleotides are TGTGCCAGCAGCCTCACCGGGACGCCCAATCAGCCCCAGCATTTT. It encodes CASSLTGTPNQPQHF.

This clonotype was counted a few times. The chain is built from TRBV20-1 and TRBJ2-1; a weak D match, TRBD2 (7 bases). The V end lost 1 base, the J end lost 0 bases, and 34 bases lay between the germline ends. This CDR3 spans 23 amino acids. Germline lookup yields CDR1 DFQATT and CDR2 SNEGSKA (reference sequence). The CDR3 bases are TGCAGTGCTAGAGCGGGCCCGAACAGGGAGCCGCGTAGCGGGCCCAGCTCCTACAATGAGCAGTTCTTC. Protein product: CSARAGPNREPRSGPSSYNEQFF.

This clonotype was recorded many times. This chain joins TRBV4-1 and TRBJ2-7; possibly TRBD2 for D (6 bases). The CDR3 sequence is 14 residues long. Trimming removed 4 bases from V and 3 bases from J, with 13 bases in between. The germline CDR1 and CDR2 sequences are MGHRA and YSYEKL. The CDR3 DNA is TGCGCCAGCAGCCCCAGCCCGCGGGGCTACGAGCAGTACTTC. This sequence encodes CASSPSPRGYEQYF.

This clonotype was observed a few times. The CDR3 coding sequence is TGTGCCAGCAGGTTATCGGGGACTGAAGCTTTCTTT. Translation gives CASRLSGTEAFF. The rearrangement uses TRBV12-3 or TRBV12-4 and TRBJ1-1; D uncertain. This CDR3 region has 12 residues. Trimming shortened V by 6 bases and J by 5 bases, and 10 bases separated the two germline ends.

This clonotype was observed a handful of times. This chain connects TRBV7-8 to TRBJ2-5, with 13 positions matching TRBD2. Germline CDR1 is SGHVS and CDR2 is FQNEAQ. With V trimmed by 1 base and J by 5 bases, 10 bases remained unmatched. The CDR3 runs to 18 residues. CDR3 amino acids: CASSLGLLAGGHVETQYF. CDR3 coding DNA: TGTGCCAGCAGCTTAGGGTTACTAGCGGGGGGGCACGTGGAGACCCAGTACTTC. The entire variable domain, with the rest obtained from reference TRBV7-8 and TRBJ2-5, is as follows: GAGVSQSPRYKVAKRGQDVALRCDPISGHVSLFWYQQALGQGPEFLTYFQNEAQLDKSGLPSDRFFAERPEGSVSTLKIQRTQQEDSAVYLCASSLGLLAGGHVETQYFGPGTRLLVL.

The chain recombines TRBV3-1 with TRBJ1-4; no reliable D call. Germline CDR1 reads LGHDT; CDR2 reads YNNKEL (reference sequence). This CDR3 region has 16 residues. Trimming pared 4 bases from V and 0 bases from J, leaving 12 bases between. CDR3 nucleotides: TGTGCCAGCAGCCGCGCTGGGGTTGCAACTAATGAAAAACTGTTTTTT. This sequence encodes CASSRAGVATNEKLFF.

The gene calls are TRBV19 and TRBJ2-7; perhaps TRBD2 as D (6 bases). The CDR3 contains 15 residues. V dropped 2 bases and J dropped 2 bases, with 13 bases sitting between them. The germline V gene has CDR1 LNHDA and CDR2 SQIVND (reference sequence). CDR3 amino acids: CASSIYTGAAYEQYF. CDR3 coding DNA: TGTGCCAGTAGTATATACACGGGAGCTGCCTACGAGCAGTACTTC. Full variable domain (missing parts from reference TRBV19 and TRBJ2-7): DGGITQSPKYLFRKEGQNVTLSCEQNLNHDAMYWYRQDPGQGLRLIYYSQIVNDFQKGDIAEGYSVSREKKESFPLTVTSAQKNPTAFYLCASSIYTGAAYEQYFGPGTRLTVT.

The V and J genes are TRBV4-3 and TRBJ1-4; D is unresolved. V dropped 0 bases and J dropped 6 bases, with 8 bases sitting between them. In germline, CDR1 is LGHNA, CDR2 YSLEER. The CDR3 has 14 residues. The CDR3 sequence: CASSQDRGYEKLFF. The CDR3 nucleotides are TGCGCCAGCAGCCAAGATCGAGGTTATGAAAAACTGTTTTTT.

This chain uses TRBV9 with TRBJ2-3, with 9 bases aligning to TRBD2. V lost 3 bases and J lost 4; bases outside the gene matches: 9. CDR1 SGDLS and CDR2 YYNGEE come from the germline V gene. This CDR3 contains 16 residues. The DNA of the CDR3 is TGTGCCAGCAGCGGAATTCGCGGGAGGGCCCCAGATACGCAGTATTTT. Translating it yields CASSGIRGRAPDTQYF. The variable domain in full, completed from reference TRBV9 and TRBJ2-3, reads DSGVTQTPKHLITATGQRVTLRCSPRSGDLSVYWYQQSLDQGLQFLIQYYNGEERAKGNILERFSAQQFPDLHSELNLSSLELGDSALYFCASSGIRGRAPDTQYFGPGTRLTVL.

V is TRBV29-1 and J is TRBJ2-5, with D perhaps TRBD1 (5 bases). The CDR3 consists of 14 residues. V shed 7 bases and J shed 1 base, with 16 bases lying between them. From germline, CDR1 is SQVTM and CDR2 ANQGSEA. The CDR3 coding sequence is TGCAGCGCCCTCCCCAGGGTGGCCCAAGAGACCCAGTACTTC. Translated: CSALPRVAQETQYF.

This chain connects TRBV25-1 to TRBJ1-5; D is uncertain. The CDR3 runs to 14 residues. CDR1 is MGHDK and CDR2 is SYGVNS in the germline V gene. V was cut by 6 bases and J by 5 bases, with 14 bases left in between. CDR3 amino acids: CASRDGRKDQPQHF. DNA of the CDR3: TGTGCCAGCAGGGACGGCAGGAAGGATCAGCCCCAGCATTTT.

This clonotype was counted ten times or more. This chain joins TRBV2 and TRBJ2-2; tentative D call: TRBD1 (6 bases). CDR1 and CDR2 from the germline V gene are SNHLY and FYNNEI. V dropped 6 bases and J dropped 6 bases, with 11 bases sitting between them. This CDR3 has 13 residues. The CDR3, as DNA: TGTGCCAGCAGCGCACAGGGTGCCGGGGAGCTGTTTTTT. Its protein is CASSAQGAGELFF.

The rearrangement links TRBV7-2 to TRBJ2-5, with D possibly being TRBD2 (6 bases). In germline, CDR1 is SGHTA, CDR2 FQGNSA. The V end lost 2 bases, the J end lost 4 bases, and 11 bases lay between the germline ends. The CDR3 length is 14 residues. Here the CDR3 DNA reads TGTGCCAGCAGCTTAAGCGGGTTTTTAGAGACCCAGTACTTC. As protein: CASSLSGFLETQYF.

The gene calls are TRBV12-3 or TRBV12-4 and TRBJ1-1; TRBD1 is a possible D gene (5 bases). This CDR3 contains 12 residues. Trimming removed 6 bases from V and 8 bases from J, with 13 bases in between. CDR3 nucleotide sequence: TGTGCCAGCAGCAAGACAGCCCTAGAAGCTTTCTTT. It translates to CASSKTALEAFF.

This chain connects TRBV24-1 to TRBJ2-1; 9 nucleotides match TRBD2. Germline lookup yields CDR1 KGHDR and CDR2 SFDVKD. The V gene end was trimmed by 4 bases and the J gene end by 6 bases; junction bases not matched to a gene: 12. The CDR3 sequence is 17 residues long. The CDR3 DNA reads TGTGCCACCAGTGACCCAGGCGGGGGGGGGTTTTCCAATGAGCAGTTCTTC. Amino acids: CATSDPGGGGFSNEQFF.

This clonotype was recorded at least ten times. The rearrangement uses TRBV4-1 and TRBJ2-7, with 9 bases matching TRBD1. This CDR3 has 17 amino acids. The V segment lost 3 bases and the J segment 4 bases; nucleotides outside the gene matches: 13. Germline loops: CDR1 MGHRA, CDR2 YSYEKL. The CDR3 DNA follows: TGCGCCAGCAGCCAGACGATTCCGGGACAGGGAGTGTACGAGCAGTACTTC. Amino acid sequence: CASSQTIPGQGVYEQYF.

This rearrangement joins TRBV4-3 to TRBJ2-1; 9 bases align to TRBD2. Looked up from germline, CDR1 is LGHNA and CDR2 is YSLEER. The CDR3 length is 21 residues. The trim removed 5 bases at V and 4 bases at J, leaving 24 bases unmatched. For the CDR3, the DNA is TGCGCCAGCAGCTCAGTGGGCGGGGTGGCTAGCGGGACGAGGTTATACAATGAGCAGTTCTTC. Residues: CASSSVGGVASGTRLYNEQFF.

The chain couples TRBV5-1 to TRBJ1-1; D remains ambiguous. Per the germline V gene, CDR1 is SGHRS and CDR2 is YFSETQ. V was trimmed by 7 bases and J by 0 bases, leaving 10 bases between them. This CDR3 spans 13 amino acids. CDR3 loop: CASGDGMNTEAFF. CDR3 DNA sequence: TGCGCCAGCGGTGACGGCATGAACACTGAAGCTTTCTTT.